Below are 25 T cell receptor beta chains sequenced from a single sample in a study of blood T cell repertoires in COVID-19. Assay used: immunoSEQ multiplex PCR; TCRdb lists only in-frame clones, some missing. The data contain fewer than 150,000 clones, under 80% of them singletons. Sequences were obtained from peripheral blood. The source of these receptors is a man between 45 and 60 years old with acute or convalescent COVID-19.

This clone was observed a few times. The rearrangement uses TRBV4-1 and TRBJ1-4; the D is unclear. Germline V gene data show CDR1 as MGHRA and CDR2 as YSYEKL. V was shortened by 3 bases and J by 8 bases, with 13 bases between the two germline ends. The CDR3 length is 14 residues. The CDR3 nucleotides read TGCGCCAGCAGCCATTTGTGGGGAGAGGAAAAACTGTTTTTT. Protein: CASSHLWGEEKLFF.

This clone was seen a few times. The V gene is TRBV4-2, the J gene TRBJ2-3; possible D gene TRBD2, 5 bases. The CDR3 runs to 15 residues. Trimming took 0 bases from V and 2 from J, leaving 9 bases between them. From germline, CDR1 is LGHNA and CDR2 YNFKEQ. CDR3 nucleotides: TGTGCCAGCAGCCAAGAAAAGCGGACCACAGATACGCAGTATTTT. Translation gives CASSQEKRTTDTQYF.

Only a few counts were recorded for this clone. V is TRBV27 and J is TRBJ1-2, with D hard to call. There are 14 residues in the CDR3. In germline, CDR1 is MNHEY, CDR2 SMNVEV (reference sequence). The V and J ends lost 0 bases and 4 bases respectively, with 9 bases between them. The CDR3 bases are TGTGCCAGCAGTTTATCCGGCGGGCCCTATGGCTACACCTTC. It is translated as CASSLSGGPYGYTF.

This chain joins TRBV6-2 or TRBV6-3 and TRBJ2-5; 11 nucleotides line up with TRBD2. With V trimmed by 2 bases and J by 0 bases, 8 bases remained unmatched. Germline V gene sequence: CDR1 MNHEY, CDR2 SVGEGT. The CDR3 length is 18 residues. The CDR3 nucleotides read TGTGCCAGCAGTTACCCCTCCCAACTAGCGGGGGACCAAGAGACCCAGTACTTC. Protein product: CASSYPSQLAGDQETQYF.

A single count supports this clone. The gene calls are TRBV7-7 and TRBJ2-7, with D possibly being TRBD2 (6 bases). Trimming left V 4 bases short and J 0 bases short, with 13 bases between. CDR1 and CDR2 from the germline V gene are SSHAT and FNYEAQ (reference sequence). The CDR3 length is 15 residues. The CDR3 DNA follows: TGTGCCAGCAGCTCCTCGCCCGGGGGCTCCTACGAGCAGTACTTC. The encoded protein is CASSSSPGGSYEQYF.

The J gene is TRBJ1-1, the V gene TRBV6-5, with a possible D match to TRBD1 (6 bases). Germline V CDR1 and CDR2: MNHEY, SVGAGI. Trimming removed 6 bases from V and 7 bases from J, with 15 bases in between. This CDR3 has 13 residues. The CDR3, as DNA: TGTGCCAGCAGACTCGGGGGGCGAGGTGAAGCTTTCTTT. This codes for CASRLGGRGEAFF.

V usage is TRBV27 and J usage is TRBJ1-5; 7 nucleotides match TRBD1. Germline V gene sequence: CDR1 MNHEY, CDR2 SMNVEV (reference sequence). The CDR3 totals 14 residues. V was clipped by 10 bases and J by 6 bases; unmatched bases: 12. The CDR3 spells CAINQTGLGQPQHF. CDR3 DNA: TGTGCCATAAATCAGACAGGGTTGGGTCAGCCCCAGCATTTT.

This sequence joins TRBV18 and TRBJ1-1, with TRBD1 as a possible D gene (5 bases). The V and J ends lost 3 bases and 2 bases respectively, with 16 bases between them. The germline V gene has CDR1 KGHSH and CDR2 LQKENI. This CDR3 spans 16 amino acids. The CDR3 DNA sequence: TGTGCCAGCTCACCGGGCAGGGATTGGGTAAACACTGAAGCTTTCTTT. Translating gives CASSPGRDWVNTEAFF.

This chain links TRBV11-3 with TRBJ2-5; 9 nucleotides align to TRBD2. The CDR3 is 16 amino acids. The ends lost 2 bases at V and 4 bases at J; junction bases unmatched: 8. Looked up from germline, CDR1 is SGHNT and CDR2 is YENEEA. CDR3 residues: CASSLRIAGVAETQYF. CDR3 coding DNA: TGTGCCAGCAGCTTAAGGATAGCGGGAGTGGCAGAGACCCAGTACTTC.

The chain is built from TRBV18 and TRBJ1-2, with D possibly TRBD1 on 6 matching bases. Trimming cost V 2 bases and J 4 bases, with 20 bases left between them. This CDR3 is 17 amino acids long. Germline loops: CDR1 KGHSH, CDR2 LQKENI. The CDR3 reads CASSPNREGSGSYGYTF. For the CDR3, the DNA is TGTGCCAGCTCACCAAACAGGGAGGGTTCGGGGAGCTATGGCTACACCTTC.

This chain joins TRBV9 and TRBJ1-3; 9 nucleotides agree with TRBD1. The ends lost 0 bases at V and 3 bases at J; junction bases unmatched: 1. The CDR3 runs to 15 residues. CDR1 and CDR2 (germline): SGDLS, YYNGEE. This CDR3 is CASSVGTGVGNTIYF. DNA of the CDR3: TGTGCCAGCAGCGTAGGGACAGGGGTTGGAAACACCATATATTTT.

This rearrangement joins TRBV5-4 to TRBJ2-7; D unresolved. This CDR3 region has 13 residues. Per germline, CDR1 SGHNT and CDR2 YYREEE (reference sequence). Trimming shortened V by 0 bases and J by 3 bases, and 7 bases separated the two germline ends. CDR3 in DNA: TGTGCCAGCAGCTTGGAGTTCAGCTACGAGCAGTACTTC. It yields the protein CASSLEFSYEQYF.

This clone was observed many times. CDR3 in amino acids: CASRIGTSGSEQYF. CDR3 coding DNA: TGCGCCAGCAGAATCGGGACTAGCGGATCAGAGCAGTACTTC. The V call is TRBV4-1, the J call TRBJ2-7; TRBD2 aligns across 11 bases. The V gene's germline CDR1 is MGHRA and CDR2 YSYEKL. The CDR3 is 14 residues long. V trimming: 6 bases; J trimming: 7 bases; junction bases outside the gene matches: 8.

The chain is built from TRBV7-9 and TRBJ1-4; TRBD1 aligns across 7 bases. V shed 5 bases and J 6 bases; nucleotides not matched to a gene: 6. The CDR3 runs to 14 residues. Germline values: CDR1 SEHNR, CDR2 FQNEAQ (reference sequence). This CDR3 is CASSETGTHEKLFF. The CDR3 region has the DNA TGTGCCAGCAGCGAGACAGGGACCCATGAAAAACTGTTTTTT.

This clone has just one count. This rearrangement joins TRBV30 to TRBJ1-3, with a tentative D call TRBD1 (6 bases). Germline V gene sequence: CDR1 GTSNPN, CDR2 SVGIG (reference sequence). The CDR3 runs to 17 residues. The V end lost 0 bases, the J end lost 0 bases, and 15 bases lay between the germline ends. In nucleotides, the CDR3 is TGTGCCTGGAGTGTTGAGGACGGGACAAGCTCTGGAAACACCATATATTTT. Translating gives CAWSVEDGTSSGNTIYF.

The gene calls are TRBV9 and TRBJ2-1, with TRBD2 identical over 9 bases. V gave up 4 bases and J gave up 4 bases; unmatched junction bases: 6. CDR3 length: 15 residues. CDR1 is SGDLS and CDR2 is YYNGEE in the germline V gene. CDR3: CASSLAGETYNEQFF. Here the CDR3 DNA reads TGTGCCAGCAGCTTAGCGGGAGAGACTTACAATGAGCAGTTCTTC.

This sequence joins TRBV11-2 and TRBJ1-3; D might be TRBD1 (6 bases). The CDR3 is made up of 18 amino acids. Deletions cut 3 bases from V and 0 bases from J, with 18 bases between. Germline V gene lookup returns CDR1 SGHAT and CDR2 FQNNGV. The CDR3 spells CASSLGYSGQSSGNTIYF. In nucleotides, the CDR3 is TGTGCCAGCAGCTTGGGGTATTCGGGACAAAGCTCTGGAAACACCATATATTTT.

The V gene is TRBV7-9, the J gene TRBJ1-1; D perhaps matches TRBD1 (6 bases). Per the germline V gene, CDR1 is SEHNR and CDR2 is FQNEAQ (reference sequence). V lost 4 bases to trimming and J lost 5 bases, with 17 bases between them. The CDR3 spans 15 residues. CDR3 protein: CASSYLGGGITEAFF. In DNA form, the CDR3 reads TGTGCCAGCAGCTACCTAGGGGGGGGCATAACTGAAGCTTTCTTT.

This sequence joins TRBV12-1 and TRBJ1-2. TRBV12-1 is reported as a pseudogene. The CDR3 runs to 17 residues. CDR3 region: CASSSQTEPLTRRGYTF. In nucleotides, the CDR3 is TGTGCCAGCAGCTCACAAACAGAGCCGCTAACTAGACGTGGCTACACCTTC.

This clone was recorded once. The J gene is TRBJ2-1, the V gene TRBV19; TRBD2 agrees at 12 bases. Germline values: CDR1 LNHDA, CDR2 SQIVND (reference sequence). V shed 5 bases, J shed 7 bases, and the junction held 6 bases outside the gene matches. The CDR3 contains 15 residues. CDR3 in amino acids: CASSPTSGSWNEQFF. The CDR3 DNA is TGTGCCAGTAGTCCGACTAGCGGGAGTTGGAATGAGCAGTTCTTC. Using reference TRBV19 and TRBJ2-1 for the parts outside the CDR3, the full variable domain is DGGITQSPKYLFRKEGQNVTLSCEQNLNHDAMYWYRQDPGQGLRLIYYSQIVNDFQKGDIAEGYSVSREKKESFPLTVTSAQKNPTAFYLCASSPTSGSWNEQFFGPGTRLTVL.

The chain carries TRBV6-5 and TRBJ1-2; TRBD1 matches 10 bases. V was clipped by 11 bases and J by 2 bases; unmatched bases: 2. The CDR3 totals 12 residues. Germline assignment: CDR1 MNHEY and CDR2 SVGAGI. CDR3 sequence reads: CAGGQGNYGYTF. The CDR3 coding sequence is TGTGCCGGGGGACAGGGGAACTATGGCTACACCTTC.

This clone was detected only once. In DNA form, the CDR3 reads TGTGCCAGTGGTCGGGACAGGGGGCAAGAAAAACTGTTTTTT. It encodes CASGRDRGQEKLFF. The genes are TRBV19 and TRBJ1-4; TRBD1 agrees at 12 bases. Germline assignment: CDR1 LNHDA and CDR2 SQIVND (reference sequence). V shed 8 bases, J shed 8 bases, and the junction held 6 bases outside the gene matches. This CDR3 is built from 14 residues.

The rearrangement links TRBV12-5 to TRBJ2-5, with 11 nucleotides matching TRBD2. J gave up 4 bases and V 1 base, and 5 bases lay outside the gene matches. The CDR3 runs 16 residues. The germline V gene encodes CDR1 LGHNT and CDR2 FRNRAP. CDR3 sequence (DNA): TGTGCTAGTGGTTTGGGTTTAGCGGGGGGGCGAGAGACCCAGTACTTC. It is translated as CASGLGLAGGRETQYF.

This chain connects TRBV5-1 to TRBJ2-1; TRBD2 might be the D (5 bases). V lost 3 bases, J lost 10 bases, and 17 bases lay in between. The CDR3 is made up of 14 amino acids. Germline V gives CDR1 SGHRS, CDR2 YFSETQ. The CDR3: CASSWTGSILEQFF. The CDR3 DNA sequence: TGCGCCAGCAGCTGGACTGGTAGTATTCTCGAGCAGTTCTTC. Using reference TRBV5-1 and TRBJ2-1 for the parts outside the CDR3, the full variable domain is KAGVTQTPRYLIKTRGQQVTLSCSPISGHRSVSWYQQTPGQGLQFLFEYFSETQRNKGNFPGRFSGRQFSNSRSEMNVSTLELGDSALYLCASSWTGSILEQFFGPGTRLTVL.

This CDR3 reads CASSRTEEFTLHF. The DNA of the CDR3 is TGTGCCAGTAGTAGGACTGAGGAATTCACCCTCCACTTT. The gene calls are TRBV19 and TRBJ1-6, with D uncertain. The CDR3 consists of 13 residues. Germline V CDR1 and CDR2: LNHDA, SQIVND (reference sequence). V lost 4 bases to trimming and J lost 14 bases, with 15 bases between them. The variable domain in full, with the rest retrieved from reference TRBV19 and TRBJ1-6, is DGGITQSPKYLFRKEGQNVTLSCEQNLNHDAMYWYRQDPGQGLRLIYYSQIVNDFQKGDIAEGYSVSREKKESFPLTVTSAQKNPTAFYLCASSRTEEFTLHFGNGTRLTVT.